This TCR beta chain was found in a study of blood T cell repertoires in COVID-19. V shed 1 base and J 0 bases; nucleotides not matched to a gene: 4. The CDR3 totals 17 residues. CDR1 is SGHKS and CDR2 is YYEKEE in the germline V gene (reference sequence). This clone has just one count. Using immunoSEQ multiplex PCR, the repertoire was profiled, and TCRdb retains in-frame clones only, with some absent. The sample has under 200,000 clones; 86% are singletons. The source of this sequence is a man aged 50-60 years with active or convalescent COVID-19. The V and J genes are TRBV5-5 and TRBJ2-1, with 10 nucleotides matching TRBD2. Sequenced input: peripheral blood. The CDR3 is CASSLTSGDLSYNEQFF. The CDR3 DNA is TGTGCCAGCAGCTTGACTAGCGGGGACCTCTCCTACAATGAGCAGTTCTTC. The full variable domain, completed using reference TRBV5-5 and TRBJ2-1, is DAGVTQSPTHLIKTRGQQVTLRCSPISGHKSVSWYQQVLGQGPQFIFQYYEKEERGRGNFPDRFSARQFPNYSSELNVNALLLGDSALYLCASSLTSGDLSYNEQFFGPGTRLTVL.